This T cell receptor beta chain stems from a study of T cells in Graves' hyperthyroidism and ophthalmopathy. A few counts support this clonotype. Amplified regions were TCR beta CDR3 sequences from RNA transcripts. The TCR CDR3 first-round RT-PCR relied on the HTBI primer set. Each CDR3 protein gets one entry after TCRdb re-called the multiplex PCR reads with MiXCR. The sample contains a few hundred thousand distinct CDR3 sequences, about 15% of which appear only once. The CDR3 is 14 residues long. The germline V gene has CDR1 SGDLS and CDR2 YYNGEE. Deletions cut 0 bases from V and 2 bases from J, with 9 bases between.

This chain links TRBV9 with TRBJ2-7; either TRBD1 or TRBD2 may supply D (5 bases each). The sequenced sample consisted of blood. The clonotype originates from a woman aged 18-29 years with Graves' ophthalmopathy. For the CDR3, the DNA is TGTGCCAGCAGCGTAGGGGACGGCACCTACGAGCAGTACTTC. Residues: CASSVGDGTYEQYF. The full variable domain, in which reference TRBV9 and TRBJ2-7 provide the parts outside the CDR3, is DSGVTQTPKHLITATGQRVTLRCSPRSGDLSVYWYQQSLDQGLQFLIQYYNGEERAKGNILERFSAQQFPDLHSELNLSSLELGDSALYFCASSVGDGTYEQYFGPGTRLTVT.